The present TCR beta chain was sequenced within a study of blood T cell repertoires in COVID-19. Study background: Spain, Italy and the United States supplied samples that represented acute and convalescent COVID-19. The cDNA or gDNA used as material had been derived from T cells, B-cell-depleted T cells, or PBMCs.

The germline V and J ends were trimmed by 3 bases and 5 bases, with 11 bases remaining between them. This CDR3 is 14 amino acids long. The germline V gene encodes CDR1 SGHDT and CDR2 YYEEEE. Produced via immunoSEQ multiplex PCR; TCRdb's table is partial and in-frame only. The table shows hundreds of thousands of clones, with roughly 89% occurring only once. A single count supports this clone. Sample: peripheral blood. This chain links TRBV5-6 with TRBJ2-2; the D is unclear. The receptor's source is a man younger than 35 with COVID-19, enrolled during active disease. This chain's CDR3 is CASSSSLGTGELFF. The DNA of the CDR3 is TGTGCCAGCAGCTCCTCGCTAGGAACCGGGGAGCTGTTTTTT.